Shown below are 14 T cell receptor beta chains from a single sample sequenced in a study of shared clonotypes between healthy human individuals. The assay was immunoSEQ multiplex PCR, and TCRdb's table has in-frame clones only and misses some. The sample lists about 2.4 million clones, roughly 93% occurring once. Sequencing used naive CD4+ T cells from PBMCs. Subset in this sample: CD45RA+ positively selected. Source of these receptors: a man younger than 35 in good health. Some clones in this sample may be carry-over from other donors' samples.

This clone has a single count. The sample carries other DNA sequences with the same CDR3. V and J are TRBV9 and TRBJ2-1; TRBD2 matches at 9 bases. CDR3 length: 16 residues. The V gene end was trimmed by 1 base and the J gene end by 0 bases; junction bases not matched to a gene: 2. In germline, CDR1 is SGDLS, CDR2 YYNGEE. For the CDR3, the DNA is TGTGCCAGCAGCGTATCTAGCGGGATCTCCTACAATGAGCAGTTCTTC. It translates to CASSVSSGISYNEQFF.

The rearrangement links TRBV28 to TRBJ1-1; D is unresolved. The germline V and J ends were trimmed by 7 bases and 2 bases, with 11 bases remaining between them. CDR3 size: 13 residues. Germline assignment: CDR1 MDHEN and CDR2 SYDVKM. The CDR3 DNA is TGTGCCAGCAAATTAGTCGGTAACACTGAAGCTTTCTTT. Protein: CASKLVGNTEAFF.

The J gene is TRBJ2-3, the V gene TRBV27; tentative D call: TRBD1 (5 bases). Germline V gives CDR1 MNHEY, CDR2 SMNVEV (reference sequence). This CDR3 contains 13 residues. The V gene lost 4 bases and the J gene lost 4 bases, with 9 bases spanning the gap. CDR3 in amino acids: CASSSQGADTQYF. DNA for the CDR3: TGTGCCAGCAGTTCTCAGGGTGCAGATACGCAGTATTTT.

V gene TRBV7-2 combines with J gene TRBJ2-3; D ambiguous. V was cut by 7 bases and J by 2 bases, with 16 bases left in between. The CDR3 totals 15 residues. Germline CDR1 is SGHTA and CDR2 is FQGNSA. CDR3 sequence (DNA): TGTGCCAGCACCCTTCCCAGGAGTAACACAGATACGCAGTATTTT. This gives the protein CASTLPRSNTDTQYF.

This sequence joins TRBV29-1 and TRBJ1-2, with a weak D call TRBD1 (6 bases). Germline V gives CDR1 SQVTM, CDR2 ANQGSEA. With 4 bases removed from V and 11 bases from J, the gap between germline ends came to 26 bases. This CDR3 is 15 amino acids long. In DNA, the CDR3 is TGCAGCGTTGGGGACACGGGATCCACCCTCGCGCGTTACACCTTC. Its translation: CSVGDTGSTLARYTF.

The rearrangement uses TRBV7-3 and TRBJ2-1, with 7 bases fitting TRBD1. Germline-derived CDR1 and CDR2 are SGHTA and FQGTGA. Trimming removed 6 bases from V and 6 bases from J; junction bases left unmatched: 14. The CDR3 length is 16 residues. CDR3 protein: CASSTGPGQGVNEQFF. The CDR3 bases are TGTGCCAGCAGTACGGGACCGGGGCAGGGGGTCAATGAGCAGTTCTTC. Full variable domain (outside the CDR3, taken from reference TRBV7-3 and TRBJ2-1): GAGVSQTPSNKVTEKGKYVELRCDPISGHTALYWYRQSLGQGPEFLIYFQGTGAADDSGLPNDRFFAVRPEGSVSTLKIQRTERGDSAVYLCASSTGPGQGVNEQFFGPGTRLTVL.

This chain connects TRBV5-1 to TRBJ1-3, with 9 bases fitting TRBD1. V lost 9 bases to trimming and J lost 4 bases; unmatched junction nucleotides: 14. Germline V gene data show CDR1 as SGHRS and CDR2 as YFSETQ. The length of the CDR3 is 16 residues. This CDR3 is CATSPGGQGGGNTIYF. As DNA, the CDR3 is TGCGCCACATCCCCCGGGGGACAGGGCGGCGGAAACACCATATATTTT.

This clone has a single count. This chain links TRBV28 with TRBJ1-1; a weak D match, TRBD1 (5 bases). This CDR3 contains 14 residues. Germline CDR1 MDHEN, CDR2 SYDVKM. Trimming pared 5 bases from V and 0 bases from J, leaving 10 bases between. CDR3 sequence (DNA): TGTGCCAGCAGTCGACAGTTCCTGAACACTGAAGCTTTCTTT. Amino acids: CASSRQFLNTEAFF.

The chain links TRBV4-3 to TRBJ2-2; no firm D call. The CDR3 totals 16 residues. Germline values: CDR1 LGHNA, CDR2 YSLEER. V was trimmed by 1 base and J by 2 bases, leaving 11 bases between them. CDR3 sequence reads: CASSQATVPNTGELFF. The DNA of the CDR3 is TGCGCCAGCAGCCAAGCGACTGTACCCAACACCGGGGAGCTGTTTTTT.

The V call is TRBV27, the J call TRBJ2-1, with 9 bases identical to TRBD2. CDR1 is MNHEY and CDR2 is SMNVEV in the germline V gene (reference sequence). The trim removed 4 bases at V and 9 bases at J, leaving 7 bases unmatched. This CDR3 has 14 residues. The CDR3 region is CASSSGLAGGEQFF. In nucleotides, the CDR3 is TGTGCCAGCAGTTCGGGACTAGCAGGTGGTGAGCAGTTCTTC.

The chain has TRBV5-1 and TRBJ2-2, with 9 bases that match TRBD2. Per the germline V gene, CDR1 is SGHRS and CDR2 is YFSETQ. V trimming: 5 bases; J trimming: 4 bases; junction bases outside the gene matches: 12. CDR3 size: 17 residues. The CDR3 spells CASSHRGRAVSTGELFF. The CDR3 region has the DNA TGCGCCAGCAGTCATCGCGGGAGGGCAGTGAGCACCGGGGAGCTGTTTTTT.

The chain uses TRBV6-6 and TRBJ2-2; D not certain. Trimming took 2 bases from V and 0 from J, leaving 4 bases between them. CDR1 is MNHNY and CDR2 is SVGAGI in the germline V gene (reference sequence). The CDR3 runs 14 residues. CDR3 nucleotides: TGTGCCAGCAGTTACCTAGCGAACACCGGGGAGCTGTTTTTT. Translation: CASSYLANTGELFF.

On this clone: The same CDR3 arises from other DNA sequences in this sample as well. The rearrangement links TRBV4-2 to TRBJ2-3, with D perhaps TRBD2 (6 bases). This CDR3 comprises 13 residues. The germline V and J ends were trimmed by 2 bases and 6 bases, with 9 bases remaining between them. Germline loops: CDR1 LGHNA, CDR2 YNFKEQ. This CDR3 is CASSQTLADTQYF. The CDR3 bases are TGTGCCAGCAGCCAAACCCTAGCGGATACGCAGTATTTT.

This chain connects TRBV9 to TRBJ2-1; 7 positions match TRBD2. The CDR3 sequence is 15 residues long. Looked up from germline, CDR1 is SGDLS and CDR2 is YYNGEE. The V segment lost 7 bases and the J segment 8 bases; nucleotides outside the gene matches: 15. The CDR3 DNA sequence: TGTGCCAGCGCCGGGAAGCGGGAAATCTGGGATGAGCAGTTCTTC. It yields the protein CASAGKREIWDEQFF.